These 26 T cell receptor beta chains originate from one sample sequenced in a study of radiation and T cells in renal cell carcinoma. Generated by immunoSEQ multiplex PCR, the TCRdb table keeps only in-frame clones and is missing some. The top ten clones hold roughly a quarter of a sample with 120,000 to 150,000 clones, less than 85% of them seen once. The sample's time point: baseline pretreatment blood. The treatment here: 15 Gy SBRT to primary tumor, nephrectomy 4 weeks later. Sequenced here: blood, sampled from a patient whose treatment included radiotherapy and nephrectomy. The receptors were gathered from a woman in her 50s with renal cell carcinoma.

This clone is a singleton in its sample. The chain carries TRBV5-6 and TRBJ2-7; TRBD2 matches 14 bases. From germline, CDR1 is SGHDT and CDR2 YYEEEE. With V trimmed by 6 bases and J by 3 bases, 2 bases remained unmatched. The CDR3 sequence is 14 residues long. The DNA of the CDR3 is TGTGCCAGCATGGGACTAGCGGGGGACTACGAGCAGTACTTC. The encoded protein is CASMGLAGDYEQYF.

The rearrangement uses TRBV5-5 and TRBJ1-1, with a possible D match to TRBD1 (5 bases). CDR3 length equals 15 residues. Trimming took 3 bases from V and 4 from J, leaving 16 bases between them. Germline V gene data show CDR1 as SGHKS and CDR2 as YYEKEE (reference sequence). In DNA form, the CDR3 reads TGTGCCAGCAGCTCCCAGGGAGGGGCTTTCACTGAAGCTTTCTTT. It codes for CASSSQGGAFTEAFF.

There are a few counts of this clone. The chain combines TRBV29-1 with TRBJ1-2; 9 positions agree with TRBD1. Germline assignment: CDR1 SQVTM and CDR2 ANQGSEA. The V gene end was trimmed by 7 bases and the J gene end by 6 bases; junction bases not matched to a gene: 3. The CDR3 loop spans 11 amino acids. The CDR3 nucleotides are TGCAGCGCAGGGGACAGGGATGGCTACACCTTC. Translating gives CSAGDRDGYTF.

The chain employs TRBV7-2 and TRBJ1-1, with D possibly being TRBD1 (6 bases). The germline gives CDR1 SGHTA, CDR2 FQGNSA. V lost 5 bases, J lost 5 bases, and 15 bases lay in between. This CDR3 contains 14 residues. CDR3 DNA: TGTGCCAGCAGCATGACGGGAAGGGGGACTGAAGCTTTCTTT. It specifies CASSMTGRGTEAFF.

This chain links TRBV5-1 with TRBJ2-6; D is uncertain. Germline V gene data show CDR1 as SGHRS and CDR2 as YFSETQ. The V gene lost 0 bases and the J gene lost 2 bases, with 6 bases spanning the gap. This CDR3 spans 15 amino acids. The CDR3 reads CASSLEAAGANVLTF. CDR3 nucleotides: TGCGCCAGCAGCTTGGAGGCAGCTGGGGCCAACGTCCTGACTTTC. The full variable domain, completed using reference TRBV5-1 and TRBJ2-6, is KAGVTQTPRYLIKTRGQQVTLSCSPISGHRSVSWYQQTPGQGLQFLFEYFSETQRNKGNFPGRFSGRQFSNSRSEMNVSTLELGDSALYLCASSLEAAGANVLTFGAGSRLTVL.

The J gene is TRBJ1-6, the V gene TRBV6-6; perhaps TRBD1 as D (5 bases). The V gene's germline CDR1 is MNHNY and CDR2 SVGAGI (reference sequence). CDR3 length: 15 amino acids. V was shortened by 2 bases and J by 7 bases, with 12 bases between the two germline ends. CDR3 amino acids: CASSYQGDFNSPLHF. In DNA, the CDR3 is TGTGCCAGCAGTTACCAAGGGGACTTCAATTCACCCCTCCACTTT.

The chain joins TRBV13 to TRBJ1-3; D unresolved. This CDR3 is built from 14 residues. The V end was cut by 5 bases, the J end by 0 bases, with 8 bases between. Germline V gene lookup returns CDR1 PRHDT and CDR2 FYEKMQ (reference sequence). Written as DNA, the CDR3 is TGTGCCAGCAGCCCCCAGAGCTCTGGAAACACCATATATTTT. Its translation is CASSPQSSGNTIYF.

The chain joins TRBV7-2 to TRBJ1-2; 8 nucleotides agree with TRBD1. The CDR3 length is 14 residues. Germline CDR1 is SGHTA and CDR2 is FQGNSA. Unmatched junction bases numbered 5, after V lost 1 base and J lost 7 bases. The CDR3 region is CASSLGQGAVGYTF. The CDR3 DNA reads TGTGCCAGCAGCTTAGGGCAGGGGGCGGTTGGCTACACCTTC.

This sequence joins TRBV28 and TRBJ1-2; TRBD1 matches at 9 bases. CDR1 MDHEN and CDR2 SYDVKM come from the germline V gene. V was pared by 3 bases and J by 8 bases, with 4 bases of the junction left unmatched. The CDR3 consists of 13 residues. In DNA form, the CDR3 reads TGTGCCAGCAGTTTCCGGACAGGGGACGGCTACACCTTC. Its translation is CASSFRTGDGYTF.

The rearrangement uses TRBV5-4 and TRBJ2-7; D is unresolved. This CDR3 contains 11 residues. Trimming pared 0 bases from V and 5 bases from J, leaving 3 bases between. CDR1 is SGHNT and CDR2 is YYREEE in the germline V gene (reference sequence). CDR3 DNA sequence: TGTGCCAGCAGCTTGGAAGACGAGCAGTACTTC. Translating it yields CASSLEDEQYF.

CDR3: CASSLAGLAKNIQYF. Written as DNA, the CDR3 is TGTGCCAGCAGTTTAGCAGGACTAGCCAAAAACATTCAGTACTTC. The gene calls are TRBV28 and TRBJ2-4; D possibly corresponds to TRBD2 (5 bases). Trimming shortened V by 2 bases and J by 0 bases, and 8 bases separated the two germline ends. The germline V gene has CDR1 MDHEN and CDR2 SYDVKM. The CDR3 is 15 amino acids.

CDR3 sequence: CASSPGTGRNSPLHF. The CDR3 coding sequence is TGTGCCAGCAGTCCCGGGACAGGGCGGAATTCACCCCTCCACTTT. The V call is TRBV28, the J call TRBJ1-6; 9 positions match TRBD1. The J segment lost 7 bases and the V segment lost 5 bases, leaving 6 bases of the junction unmatched. The CDR3 extends over 15 amino acids. Per the germline V gene, CDR1 is MDHEN and CDR2 is SYDVKM.

This chain joins TRBV5-6 and TRBJ1-3; D call uncertain. The V and J ends lost 0 bases and 2 bases respectively, with 6 bases between them. The CDR3 has 14 amino acids. Germline CDR1 and CDR2: SGHDT and YYEEEE. The CDR3 region has the DNA TGTGCCAGCAGCTTGGGCAGGACTGGAAACACCATATATTTT. This sequence encodes CASSLGRTGNTIYF.

The chain links TRBV6-6 to TRBJ1-1; D is unresolved. V gave up 6 bases and J gave up 3 bases, with 14 bases separating them. Germline lookup yields CDR1 MNHNY and CDR2 SVGAGI (reference sequence). This CDR3 region has 14 residues. This CDR3 is CASSHLGPDTEAFF. In DNA, the CDR3 is TGTGCCAGCAGCCACCTTGGACCCGACACTGAAGCTTTCTTT.

This chain uses TRBV5-1 with TRBJ1-4; D unclear. Trimming took off 3 bases at V and 8 bases at J, with 14 bases between the two ends. The CDR3 is 14 amino acids. Germline V gene data show CDR1 as SGHRS and CDR2 as YFSETQ. Here the CDR3 reads CASSYGPDEEKLFF. The CDR3 nucleotides read TGCGCCAGCAGCTATGGGCCTGACGAGGAAAAACTGTTTTTT.

V is TRBV6-5 and J is TRBJ1-1, with no clear D. The CDR3 spans 13 residues. Germline CDR1 and CDR2: MNHEY and SVGAGI. V was clipped by 6 bases and J by 0 bases, with 8 bases between them. The CDR3 is CASRGNMNTEAFF. As DNA, the CDR3 is TGTGCCAGCAGGGGTAACATGAACACTGAAGCTTTCTTT.

This chain uses TRBV7-9 with TRBJ1-3; D is ambiguous. Germline assignment: CDR1 SEHNR and CDR2 FQNEAQ (reference sequence). This CDR3 has 15 residues. V lost 3 bases and J 0 bases, leaving 9 bases between the germline ends. The DNA for the CDR3 is TGTGCCAGCAGCTTCGGGCCCAGCTCTGGAAACACCATATATTTT. Translating gives CASSFGPSSGNTIYF.

The V gene is TRBV27, the J gene TRBJ1-4; D might be TRBD1 (6 bases). Trimming took off 0 bases at V and 7 bases at J, with 12 bases between the two ends. CDR1 MNHEY and CDR2 SMNVEV come from the germline V gene (reference sequence). The CDR3 is 15 residues long. CDR3 in DNA: TGTGCCAGCAGTTTATCGGTGGGGGCTCGTGAAAAACTGTTTTTT. Its translation is CASSLSVGAREKLFF. Based on the CDR3 plus reference TRBV27 and TRBJ1-4, the full variable domain is EAQVTQNPRYLITVTGKKLTVTCSQNMNHEYMSWYRQDPGLGLRQIYYSMNVEVTDKGDVPEGYKVSRKEKRNFPLILESPSPNQTSLYFCASSLSVGAREKLFFGSGTQLSVL.

CDR3 sequence: CASTSYLQGAGGANVLTF. The CDR3 DNA is TGTGCCAGCACATCATATCTCCAGGGGGCTGGTGGGGCCAACGTCCTGACTTTC. This chain links TRBV2 with TRBJ2-6; 8 bases are a match to TRBD1. This CDR3 has 18 residues. V shed 7 bases and J 3 bases; nucleotides not matched to a gene: 14. Looked up from germline, CDR1 is SNHLY and CDR2 is FYNNEI.

The chain joins TRBV29-1 to TRBJ2-3; 14 bases fit TRBD2. CDR1 is SQVTM and CDR2 is ANQGSEA in the germline V gene. CDR3 length: 13 residues. Trimming removed 7 bases from V and 4 bases from J; junction bases left unmatched: 1. DNA of the CDR3: TGCAGCGGGACTAGCGGGGGGTCAGATACGCAGTATTTT. It yields the protein CSGTSGGSDTQYF.

This clone is a singleton in its sample. The CDR3 spells CASSLGPASNYEQYF. CDR3 sequence (DNA): TGTGCCAGCAGCTTGGGGCCAGCGTCCAACTACGAGCAGTACTTC. V is TRBV9 and J is TRBJ2-7; the D gene is possibly TRBD1 (5 bases). Germline CDR1 reads SGDLS; CDR2 reads YYNGEE. V was trimmed by 4 bases and J by 3 bases, leaving 17 bases between them. The CDR3 runs to 15 residues.

The chain uses TRBV4-3 and TRBJ2-7; a possible D gene is TRBD1 (6 bases). The CDR3 has 13 residues. V was shortened by 0 bases and J by 8 bases, with 11 bases between the two germline ends. Per the germline V gene, CDR1 is LGHNA and CDR2 is YSLEER. The CDR3 protein is CASSQDSGAQQYF. In DNA, the CDR3 is TGCGCCAGCAGCCAAGACTCAGGGGCACAGCAGTACTTC.

J is TRBJ2-7 and V is TRBV7-2, with TRBD1 matching over 9 bases. The V and J ends lost 5 bases and 4 bases, in that order; junction bases with no gene match: 6. The CDR3 contains 14 residues. Germline assignment: CDR1 SGHTA and CDR2 FQGNSA. Written as DNA, the CDR3 is TGTGCCAGCAGCCCGACAGGGGGGCGATACGAGCAGTACTTC. It specifies CASSPTGGRYEQYF.

Only a few counts were recorded for this clone. The V call is TRBV5-1, the J call TRBJ2-2; D gene ambiguous. The germline CDR1 and CDR2 sequences are SGHRS and YFSETQ. CDR3 size: 13 residues. Between the trimmed V and J ends, which lost 2 bases and 3 bases, there was a span of 5 bases. CDR3 region: CASSFGDTGELFF. The CDR3, as DNA: TGCGCCAGCAGCTTTGGGGACACCGGGGAGCTGTTTTTT.

The rearrangement links TRBV5-1 to TRBJ1-1; no clear D gene. V was clipped by 5 bases and J by 2 bases, with 13 bases between them. CDR1 is SGHRS, CDR2 YFSETQ, per germline. This CDR3 has 14 amino acids. The CDR3 protein is CASSFAGHNTEAFF. CDR3 bases: TGCGCCAGCAGTTTCGCAGGCCACAACACTGAAGCTTTCTTT.

V usage is TRBV7-8 and J usage is TRBJ1-2, with 7 bases matching TRBD1. The CDR3 covers 13 residues. After removal of 2 bases from V and 8 bases from J, the junction contained 5 bases not matched to a gene. Germline V gives CDR1 SGHVS, CDR2 FQNEAQ. The CDR3 DNA reads as TGTGCCAGCAGCTTAAACAGGGGATCCGGCTACACCTTC. It specifies CASSLNRGSGYTF.